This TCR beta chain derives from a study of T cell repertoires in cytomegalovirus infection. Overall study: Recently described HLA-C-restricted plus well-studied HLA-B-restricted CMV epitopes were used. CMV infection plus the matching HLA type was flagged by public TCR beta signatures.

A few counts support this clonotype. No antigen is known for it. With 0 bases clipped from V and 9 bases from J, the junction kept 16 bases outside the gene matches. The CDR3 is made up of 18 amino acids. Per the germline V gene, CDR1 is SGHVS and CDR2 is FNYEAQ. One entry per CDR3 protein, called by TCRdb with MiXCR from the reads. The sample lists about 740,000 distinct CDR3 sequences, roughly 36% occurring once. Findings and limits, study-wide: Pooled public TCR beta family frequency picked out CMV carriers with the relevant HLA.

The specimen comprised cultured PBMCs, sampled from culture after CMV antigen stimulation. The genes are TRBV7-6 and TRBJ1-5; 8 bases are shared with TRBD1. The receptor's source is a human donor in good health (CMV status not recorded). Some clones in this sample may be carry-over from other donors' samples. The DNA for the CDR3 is TGTGCCAGCAGCTTAGCCCCCGGACAGGGCCGGTCGGGAGCGCCCCAGCATTTT. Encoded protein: CASSLAPGQGRSGAPQHF.